The TCR beta chain described here comes from a study of T-cell reconstitution after alpha-beta-depleted transplantation in children. V gave up 1 base and J gave up 3 bases; unmatched junction bases: 8. CDR3 length: 15 amino acids. The germline gives CDR1 SQVTM, CDR2 ANQGSEA. Unique molecular identifiers were incorporated during preparation of the TCRbeta library. One entry per CDR3 protein, called by TCRdb with MiXCR from the PCR reads. The table includes 300,000 to 400,000 distinct CDR3 sequences, about a quarter detected once. This material consisted of PBMCs, mostly from graft donor cells, taken 180 days after TCRalphabeta/CD19-depleted stem cell transplant. This TCR came from a male patient under 18 who had a stem cell transplant for acute lymphoblastic leukemia, so the T cells may come from the graft donor. The genes are TRBV29-1 and TRBJ2-7, with TRBD1 matching 8 bases. The CDR3 reads CSVEGTGKNHYEQYF. The CDR3, as DNA: TGCAGCGTTGAAGGGACAGGGAAAAACCACTACGAGCAGTACTTC.